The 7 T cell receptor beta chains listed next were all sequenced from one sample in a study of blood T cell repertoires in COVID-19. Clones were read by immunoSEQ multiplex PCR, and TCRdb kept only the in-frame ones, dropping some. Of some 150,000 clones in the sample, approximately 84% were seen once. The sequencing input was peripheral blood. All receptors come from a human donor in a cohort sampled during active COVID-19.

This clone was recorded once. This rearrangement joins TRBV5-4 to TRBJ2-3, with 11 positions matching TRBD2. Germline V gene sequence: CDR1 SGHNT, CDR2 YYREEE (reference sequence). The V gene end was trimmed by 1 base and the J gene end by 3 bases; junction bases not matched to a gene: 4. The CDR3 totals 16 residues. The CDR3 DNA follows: TGTGCCAGCAGCTTGACTAGCGGGGGCCCGACAGATACGCAGTATTTT. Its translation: CASSLTSGGPTDTQYF.

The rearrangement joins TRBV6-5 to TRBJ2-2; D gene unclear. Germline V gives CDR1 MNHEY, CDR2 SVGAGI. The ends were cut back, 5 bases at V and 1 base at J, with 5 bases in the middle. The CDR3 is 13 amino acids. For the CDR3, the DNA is TGTGCCAGCAGTAGACAGAACACCGGGGAGCTGTTTTTT. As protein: CASSRQNTGELFF.

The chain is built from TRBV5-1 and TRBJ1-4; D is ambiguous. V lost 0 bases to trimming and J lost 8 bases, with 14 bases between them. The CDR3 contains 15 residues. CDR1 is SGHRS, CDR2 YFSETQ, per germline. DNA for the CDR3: TGCGCCAGCAGCTTGGTGGGCTCCGCTGGGGAAAAACTGTTTTTT. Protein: CASSLVGSAGEKLFF. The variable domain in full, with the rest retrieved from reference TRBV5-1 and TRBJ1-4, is KAGVTQTPRYLIKTRGQQVTLSCSPISGHRSVSWYQQTPGQGLQFLFEYFSETQRNKGNFPGRFSGRQFSNSRSEMNVSTLELGDSALYLCASSLVGSAGEKLFFGSGTQLSVL.

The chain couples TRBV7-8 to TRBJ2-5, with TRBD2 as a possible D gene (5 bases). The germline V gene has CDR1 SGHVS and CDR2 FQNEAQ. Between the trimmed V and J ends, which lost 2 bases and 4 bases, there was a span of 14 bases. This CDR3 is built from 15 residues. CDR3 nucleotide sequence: TGTGCCAGCAGCTTATTGCTCACCGAGGGAGAGACCCAGTACTTC. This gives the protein CASSLLLTEGETQYF.

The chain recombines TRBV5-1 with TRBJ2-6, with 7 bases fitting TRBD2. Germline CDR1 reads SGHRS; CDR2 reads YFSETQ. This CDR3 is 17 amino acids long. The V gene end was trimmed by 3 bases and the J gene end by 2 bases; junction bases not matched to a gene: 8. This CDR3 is CASSWGEGGAGANVLTF. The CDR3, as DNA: TGCGCCAGCAGCTGGGGGGAGGGAGGCGCTGGGGCCAACGTCCTGACTTTC.

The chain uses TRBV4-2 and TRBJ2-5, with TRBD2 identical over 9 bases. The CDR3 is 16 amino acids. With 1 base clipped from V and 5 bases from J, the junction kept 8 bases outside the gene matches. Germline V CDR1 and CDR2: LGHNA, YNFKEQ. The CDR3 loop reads CASSQGGRGGAETQYF. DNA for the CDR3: TGTGCCAGCAGCCAAGGAGGTCGCGGGGGGGCGGAGACCCAGTACTTC.

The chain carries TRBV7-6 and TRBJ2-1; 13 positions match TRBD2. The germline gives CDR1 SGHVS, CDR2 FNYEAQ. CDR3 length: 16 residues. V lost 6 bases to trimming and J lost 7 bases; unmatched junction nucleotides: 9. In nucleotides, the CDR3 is TGTGCCAGCAGACTCGGACTAGCGGGGGCTAGGAATGAGCAGTTCTTC. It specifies CASRLGLAGARNEQFF.